This T cell receptor (beta chain) was sequenced during a study of neoadjuvant anti-PD-1 for oral cavity cancer. This CDR3 has 15 residues. With 2 bases removed from V and 1 base from J, the gap between germline ends came to 11 bases. CDR1 MNHEY and CDR2 SVGAGI come from the germline V gene. The assay was immunoSEQ multiplex PCR, and TCRdb's table has in-frame clones only and misses some. The sample holds around 31,000 clones; 87% are singletons and the top ten take roughly 4%. This clone was picked up one time. The chain uses TRBV6-5 and TRBJ1-1, with D possibly matching TRBD1 (5 bases). The TCR sequence derives from a person between 40 and 85 years old with oral cavity squamous cell carcinoma. Source: PBMCs, taken before nivolumab (anti-PD-1) treatment. The CDR3 loop is CASSYTGYPNTEAFF. The CDR3 DNA sequence: TGTGCCAGCAGTTACACAGGCTACCCGAACACTGAAGCTTTCTTT.